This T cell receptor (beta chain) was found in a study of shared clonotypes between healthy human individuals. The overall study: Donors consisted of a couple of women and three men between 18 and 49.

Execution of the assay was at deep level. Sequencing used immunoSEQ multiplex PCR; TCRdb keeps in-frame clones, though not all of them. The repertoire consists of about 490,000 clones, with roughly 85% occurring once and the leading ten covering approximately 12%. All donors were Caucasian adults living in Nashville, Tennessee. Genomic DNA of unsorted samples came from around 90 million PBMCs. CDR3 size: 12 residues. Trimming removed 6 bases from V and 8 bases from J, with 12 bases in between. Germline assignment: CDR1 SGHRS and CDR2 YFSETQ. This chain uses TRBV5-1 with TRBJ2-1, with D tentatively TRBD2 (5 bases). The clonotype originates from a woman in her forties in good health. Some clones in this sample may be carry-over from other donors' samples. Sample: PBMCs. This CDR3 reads CASMSGRDEQFF. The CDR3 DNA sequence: TGCGCCAGCATGAGTGGGCGGGATGAGCAGTTCTTC.